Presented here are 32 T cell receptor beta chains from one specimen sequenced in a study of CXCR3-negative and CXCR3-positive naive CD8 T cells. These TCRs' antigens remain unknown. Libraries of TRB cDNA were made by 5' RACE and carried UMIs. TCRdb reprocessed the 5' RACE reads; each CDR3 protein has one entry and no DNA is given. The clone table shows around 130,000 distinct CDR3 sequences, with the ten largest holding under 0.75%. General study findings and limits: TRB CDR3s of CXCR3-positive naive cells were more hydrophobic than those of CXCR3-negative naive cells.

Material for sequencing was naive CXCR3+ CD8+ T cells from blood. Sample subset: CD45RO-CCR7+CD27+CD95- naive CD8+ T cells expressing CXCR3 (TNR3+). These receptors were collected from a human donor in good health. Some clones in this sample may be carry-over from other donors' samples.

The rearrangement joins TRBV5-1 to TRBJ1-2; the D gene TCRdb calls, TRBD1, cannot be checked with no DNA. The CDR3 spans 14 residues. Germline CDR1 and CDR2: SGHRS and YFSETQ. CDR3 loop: CASSLESAGGGYTF.

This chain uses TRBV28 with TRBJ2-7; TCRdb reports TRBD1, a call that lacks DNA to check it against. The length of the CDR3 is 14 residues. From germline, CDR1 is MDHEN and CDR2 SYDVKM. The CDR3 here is CASSSQGMGYEQYF.

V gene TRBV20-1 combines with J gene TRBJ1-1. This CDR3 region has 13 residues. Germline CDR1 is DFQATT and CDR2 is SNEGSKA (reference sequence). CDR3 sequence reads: CSARPGGDTEAFF.

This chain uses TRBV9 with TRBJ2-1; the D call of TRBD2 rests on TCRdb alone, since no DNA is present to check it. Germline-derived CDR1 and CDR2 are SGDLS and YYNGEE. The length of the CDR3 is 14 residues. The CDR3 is CASSVGGAYNEQFF.

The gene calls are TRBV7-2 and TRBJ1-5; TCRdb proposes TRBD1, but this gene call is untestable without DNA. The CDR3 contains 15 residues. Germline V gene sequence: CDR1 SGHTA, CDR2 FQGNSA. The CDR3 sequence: CASSVGQGGKQPQHF.

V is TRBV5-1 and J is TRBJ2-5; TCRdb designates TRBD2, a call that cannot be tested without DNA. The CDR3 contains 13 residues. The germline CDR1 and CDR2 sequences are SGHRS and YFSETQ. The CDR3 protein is CASRTTSEETQYF.

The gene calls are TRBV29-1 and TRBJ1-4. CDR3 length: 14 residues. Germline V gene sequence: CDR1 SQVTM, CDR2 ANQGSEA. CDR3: CSVEEAGTNEKLFF. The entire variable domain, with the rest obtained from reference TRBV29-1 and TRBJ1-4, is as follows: SAVISQKPSRDICQRGTSLTIQCQVDSQVTMMFWYRQQPGQSLTLIATANQGSEATYESGFVIDKFPISRPNLTFSTLTVSNMSPEDSSIYLCSVEEAGTNEKLFFGSGTQLSVL.

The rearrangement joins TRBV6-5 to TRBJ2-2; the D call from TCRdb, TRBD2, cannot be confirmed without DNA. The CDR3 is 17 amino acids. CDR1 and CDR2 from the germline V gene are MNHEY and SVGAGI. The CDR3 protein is CASSYPSGRENTGELFF.

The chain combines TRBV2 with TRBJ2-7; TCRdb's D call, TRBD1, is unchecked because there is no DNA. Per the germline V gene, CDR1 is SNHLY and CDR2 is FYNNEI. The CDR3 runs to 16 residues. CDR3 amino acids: CASSAGRQGVHYEQYF.

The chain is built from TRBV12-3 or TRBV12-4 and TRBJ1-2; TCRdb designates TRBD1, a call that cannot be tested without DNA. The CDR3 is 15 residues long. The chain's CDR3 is CASRQPGQGHYGYTF.

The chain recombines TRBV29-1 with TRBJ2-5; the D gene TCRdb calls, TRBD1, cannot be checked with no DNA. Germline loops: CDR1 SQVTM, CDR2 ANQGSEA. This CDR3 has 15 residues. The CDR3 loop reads CSVDGTGGNQETQYF.

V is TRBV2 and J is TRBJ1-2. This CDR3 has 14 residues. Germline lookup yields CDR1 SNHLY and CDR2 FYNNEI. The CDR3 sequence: CASSEDRNNYGYTF.

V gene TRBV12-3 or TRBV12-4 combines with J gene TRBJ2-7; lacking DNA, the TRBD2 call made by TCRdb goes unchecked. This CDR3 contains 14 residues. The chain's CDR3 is CASLGLADSYEQYF.

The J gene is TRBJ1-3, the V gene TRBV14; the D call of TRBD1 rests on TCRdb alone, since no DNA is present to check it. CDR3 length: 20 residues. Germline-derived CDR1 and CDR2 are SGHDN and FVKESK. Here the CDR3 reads CASSHPLRDMSEMSGNTIYF.

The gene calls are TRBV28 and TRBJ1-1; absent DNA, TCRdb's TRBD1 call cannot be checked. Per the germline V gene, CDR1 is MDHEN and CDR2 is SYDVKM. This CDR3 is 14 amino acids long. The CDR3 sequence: CASSPIPGSTEAFF.

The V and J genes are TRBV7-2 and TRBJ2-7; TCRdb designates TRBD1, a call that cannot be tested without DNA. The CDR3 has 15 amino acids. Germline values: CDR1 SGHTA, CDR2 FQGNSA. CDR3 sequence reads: CASSLGFTGAYEQYF.

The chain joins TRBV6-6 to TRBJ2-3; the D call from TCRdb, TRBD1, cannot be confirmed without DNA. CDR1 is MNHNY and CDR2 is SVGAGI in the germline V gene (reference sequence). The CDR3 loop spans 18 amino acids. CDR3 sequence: CASSLTGDLTLSTDTQYF.

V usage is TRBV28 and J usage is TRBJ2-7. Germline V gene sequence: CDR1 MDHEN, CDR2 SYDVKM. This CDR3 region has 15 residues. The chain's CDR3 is CASSNRRTFTYEQYF.

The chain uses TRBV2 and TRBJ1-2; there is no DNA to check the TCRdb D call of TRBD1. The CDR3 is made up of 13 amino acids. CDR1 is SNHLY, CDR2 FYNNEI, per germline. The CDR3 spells CASSATGDYGYTF.

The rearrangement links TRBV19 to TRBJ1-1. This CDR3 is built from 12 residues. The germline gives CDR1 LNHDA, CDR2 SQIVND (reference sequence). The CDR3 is CASSIGITEAFF.

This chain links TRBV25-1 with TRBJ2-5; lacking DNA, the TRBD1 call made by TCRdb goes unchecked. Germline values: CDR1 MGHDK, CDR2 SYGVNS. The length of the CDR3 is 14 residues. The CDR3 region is CASSDGQGGETQYF.

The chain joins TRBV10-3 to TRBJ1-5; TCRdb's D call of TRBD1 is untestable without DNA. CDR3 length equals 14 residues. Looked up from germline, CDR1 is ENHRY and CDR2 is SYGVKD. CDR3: CAISETGGNQPQHF.

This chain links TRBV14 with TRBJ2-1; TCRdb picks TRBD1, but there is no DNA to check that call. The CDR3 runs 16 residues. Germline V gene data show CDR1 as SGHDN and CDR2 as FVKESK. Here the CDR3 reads CASSQGYGRGYNEQFF.

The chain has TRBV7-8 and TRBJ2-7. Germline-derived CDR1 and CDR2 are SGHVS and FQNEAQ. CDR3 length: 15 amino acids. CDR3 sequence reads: CASSLADLGSYEQYF.

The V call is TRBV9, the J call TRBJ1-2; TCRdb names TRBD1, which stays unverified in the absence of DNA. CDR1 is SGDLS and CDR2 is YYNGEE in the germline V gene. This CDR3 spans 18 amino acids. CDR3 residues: CASSVQRDRVGSTGGYTF.

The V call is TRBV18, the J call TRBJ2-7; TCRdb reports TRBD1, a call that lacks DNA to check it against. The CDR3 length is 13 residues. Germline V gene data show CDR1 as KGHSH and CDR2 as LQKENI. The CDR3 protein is CASSAGTTYDQYF.

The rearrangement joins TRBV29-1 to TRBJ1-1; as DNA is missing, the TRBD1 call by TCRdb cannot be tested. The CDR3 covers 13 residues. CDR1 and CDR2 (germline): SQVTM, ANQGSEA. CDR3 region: CSVSGRGGTEAFF.

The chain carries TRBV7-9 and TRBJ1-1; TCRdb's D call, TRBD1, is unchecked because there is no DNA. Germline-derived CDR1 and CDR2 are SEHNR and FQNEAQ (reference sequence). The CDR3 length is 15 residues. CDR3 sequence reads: CASTPQKSMNTEAFF.

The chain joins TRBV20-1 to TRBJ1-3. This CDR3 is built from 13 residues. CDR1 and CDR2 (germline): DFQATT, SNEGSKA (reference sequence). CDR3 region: CSATDNSGNTIYF.

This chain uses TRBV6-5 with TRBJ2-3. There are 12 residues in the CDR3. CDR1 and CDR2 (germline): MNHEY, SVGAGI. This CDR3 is CASSPTADTQYF.

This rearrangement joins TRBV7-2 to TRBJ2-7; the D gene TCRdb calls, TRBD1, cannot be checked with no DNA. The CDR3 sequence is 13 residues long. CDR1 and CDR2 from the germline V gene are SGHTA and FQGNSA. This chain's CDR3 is CASSWTVAYEQYF.

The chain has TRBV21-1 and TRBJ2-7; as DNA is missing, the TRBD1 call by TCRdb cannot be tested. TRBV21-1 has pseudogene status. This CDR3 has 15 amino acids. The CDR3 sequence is CASSNRDGGAYEQYF.